Shown below are 8 T cell receptor beta chains from a single sample sequenced in a study of radiotherapy plus CTLA-4 blockade in lung cancer. Libraries were prepared by immunoSEQ multiplex PCR; TCRdb keeps only in-frame clonotypes and omits some of them. The sample lists tens of thousands of clones; 65% to 80% were seen once. The sample was peripheral blood, taken from a patient treated with radiotherapy plus ipilimumab. These receptors all stem from a human donor with non-small cell lung cancer who had a complete response to radiotherapy plus ipilimumab.

Details on this clone: An end of the junction does not agree with germline; a read error may underlie this. Other DNA sequences from this sample encode an identical CDR3 as well. CDR3 in amino acids: CASTRQGMVQETQYF. CDR3 nucleotides: TGCGCCAGTACGAGACAGGGGATGGTTCAAGAGACCCAGTACTTC. The chain joins TRBV19 to TRBJ2-5; 8 positions match TRBD1. In germline, CDR1 is LNHDA, CDR2 SQIVND (reference sequence). This CDR3 is built from 15 residues.

The chain employs TRBV29-1 and TRBJ2-6; D is ambiguous. Between the trimmed V and J ends, which lost 1 base and 0 bases, there was a span of 7 bases. Germline CDR1 and CDR2: SQVTM and ANQGSEA. The CDR3 loop spans 15 amino acids. CDR3 DNA: TGCAGCGTTGAAGGTGAGAGCTCTGGGGCCAACGTCCTGACTTTC. Its translation: CSVEGESSGANVLTF.

This clone occurred once. This chain joins TRBV13 and TRBJ1-2, with 7 bases matching TRBD1. The CDR3 has 14 residues. Germline CDR1 is PRHDT and CDR2 is FYEKMQ (reference sequence). Trimming at V came to 5 bases and at J to 2 bases, leaving 5 bases not matched to a gene. CDR3: CASSPPTGNYGYTF. CDR3 nucleotides: TGTGCCAGCAGCCCTCCGACAGGGAACTATGGCTACACCTTC.

The DNA of the CDR3 is TGTGCCAGCAGCTTCCAAGCAGGCTTCTCTGGAAACACCATATATTTT. Its translation is CASSFQAGFSGNTIYF. The chain uses TRBV7-2 and TRBJ1-3; D is undetermined. The CDR3 length is 16 residues. The V gene lost 3 bases and the J gene lost 0 bases, with 12 bases spanning the gap. Germline loops: CDR1 SGHTA, CDR2 FQGNSA.

The chain employs TRBV6-6 and TRBJ1-1; D call uncertain. This CDR3 comprises 13 residues. CDR1 and CDR2 from the germline V gene are MNHNY and SVGAGI (reference sequence). The germline V and J ends were trimmed by 2 bases and 5 bases, with 9 bases remaining between them. CDR3 nucleotides: TGTGCCAGCAGTTACCCCCGCGGGACTGAAGCTTTCTTT. It codes for CASSYPRGTEAFF.

This chain links TRBV5-1 with TRBJ1-1, with TRBD1 matching 9 bases. Germline V lookup: CDR1 SGHRS, CDR2 YFSETQ. V shed 4 bases and J 3 bases; nucleotides not matched to a gene: 4. The CDR3 spans 14 residues. The DNA of the CDR3 is TGCGCCAGCAGCCAAACAGGGGGCGACACTGAAGCTTTCTTT. Protein: CASSQTGGDTEAFF.

This sequence joins TRBV27 and TRBJ2-1, with TRBD1 matching over 8 bases. The CDR3 consists of 14 residues. With V trimmed by 7 bases and J by 6 bases, 8 bases remained unmatched. The germline gives CDR1 MNHEY, CDR2 SMNVEV (reference sequence). CDR3 region: CASTRTGTTNEQFF. The CDR3 region has the DNA TGTGCCAGCACCCGGACAGGGACGACCAATGAGCAGTTCTTC.

CDR3 sequence reads: CASHLAGASYNEQFF. The CDR3 nucleotides are TGTGCCAGTCACTTAGCGGGAGCATCCTACAATGAGCAGTTCTTC. The rearrangement uses TRBV11-3 and TRBJ2-1; TRBD2 aligns across 9 bases. The V gene end was trimmed by 9 bases and the J gene end by 1 base; junction bases not matched to a gene: 7. The CDR3 sequence is 15 residues long. Germline V gene data show CDR1 as SGHNT and CDR2 as YENEEA.